The 13 T cell receptor beta chains presented below share a single source sample, sequenced in a study of blood T cell repertoires in COVID-19. Profiling relied on immunoSEQ multiplex PCR, and the TCRdb table lists in-frame clones only, not all of them. The sample consists of fewer than 500,000 clones, about 90% of them appearing once. The specimen sequenced was PBMCs or T cells enriched from blood (not recorded which). Receptors were obtained from a man younger than 40 who had recovered from COVID-19.

The chain is built from TRBV6-2 or TRBV6-3 and TRBJ2-7; tentatively, D is TRBD2 (6 bases). The CDR3 spans 17 residues. V lost 2 bases and J 5 bases, leaving 22 bases between the germline ends. Germline CDR1 reads MNHEY; CDR2 reads SVGEGT. CDR3 protein: CASSYTVPTETGDEQYF. The CDR3 region has the DNA TGTGCCAGCAGTTACACCGTGCCAACTGAGACGGGGGACGAGCAGTACTTC.

The rearrangement joins TRBV5-6 to TRBJ1-5; D is uncertain. Germline V gene sequence: CDR1 SGHDT, CDR2 YYEEEE. This CDR3 spans 15 amino acids. The V and J ends lost 2 bases and 5 bases respectively, with 14 bases between them. The CDR3 nucleotides are TGTGCCAGCAGCTTAGGTGGGAGGCCTGATCAGCCCCAGCATTTT. This encodes CASSLGGRPDQPQHF.

The V call is TRBV11-3, the J call TRBJ2-5; TRBD1 aligns across 7 bases. The germline V gene has CDR1 SGHNT and CDR2 YENEEA. The CDR3 length is 12 residues. V shed 5 bases, J shed 5 bases, and the junction held 2 bases outside the gene matches. The CDR3, as DNA: TGTGCCAGCAGCCTGACAGGGGAGACCCAGTACTTC. Its translation: CASSLTGETQYF.

The chain couples TRBV6-5 to TRBJ1-5, with a possible D match to TRBD1 (5 bases). The CDR3 sequence is 14 residues long. Germline assignment: CDR1 MNHEY and CDR2 SVGAGI. V lost 4 bases to trimming and J lost 7 bases, with 14 bases between them. CDR3 region: CASSSPGEGQPQHF. CDR3 DNA: TGTGCCAGCAGTTCCCCGGGGGAGGGGCAGCCCCAGCATTTT.

The rearrangement joins TRBV4-1 to TRBJ1-2, with 7 bases lining up with TRBD1. CDR3 length: 16 residues. The trim removed 0 bases at V and 4 bases at J, leaving 8 bases unmatched. Germline V gene lookup returns CDR1 MGHRA and CDR2 YSYEKL. Here the CDR3 reads CASSQDTAGGFYGYTF. The CDR3 DNA reads as TGCGCCAGCAGCCAAGATACCGCAGGGGGATTCTATGGCTACACCTTC.

V is TRBV3-1 (or the pseudogene TRBV3-2) and J is TRBJ2-3, with 7 bases lining up with TRBD2. V was clipped by 7 bases and J by 8 bases; unmatched bases: 12. This CDR3 is built from 14 residues. Germline loops: CDR1 LGHDT, CDR2 YNNKEL (reference sequence). The CDR3 region is CASMASGSSGTQYF. CDR3 nucleotides: TGTGCCAGCATGGCTAGCGGCTCCTCGGGTACGCAGTATTTT.

The chain has TRBV19 and TRBJ2-2; 8 bases fit TRBD1. The CDR3 has 14 residues. CDR1 and CDR2 (germline): LNHDA, SQIVND (reference sequence). Unmatched junction bases numbered 8, after V lost 5 bases and J lost 9 bases. In DNA, the CDR3 is TGTGCCAGTAGTGGACAGGGATCCGGTTGGGAGCTGTTTTTT. It codes for CASSGQGSGWELFF. The complete variable domain, with remaining parts taken from reference TRBV19 and TRBJ2-2, reads DGGITQSPKYLFRKEGQNVTLSCEQNLNHDAMYWYRQDPGQGLRLIYYSQIVNDFQKGDIAEGYSVSREKKESFPLTVTSAQKNPTAFYLCASSGQGSGWELFFGEGSRLTVL.

This sequence joins TRBV7-8 and TRBJ2-7; 7 bases agree with TRBD1. This CDR3 is 15 amino acids long. Trimming took 2 bases from V and 3 from J; bases not matched to a gene: 7. Germline V gives CDR1 SGHVS, CDR2 FQNEAQ. The chain's CDR3 is CASSLPWAGGYEQYF. The CDR3 bases are TGTGCCAGCAGCTTACCCTGGGCAGGGGGCTACGAGCAGTACTTC.

The gene calls are TRBV30 and TRBJ2-1, with D possibly being TRBD2 (7 bases). Germline V CDR1 and CDR2: GTSNPN, SVGIG (reference sequence). This CDR3 contains 16 residues. Trimming left V 0 bases short and J 5 bases short, with 17 bases between. CDR3 in amino acids: CAWSVLGGGDDNEQFF. CDR3 nucleotide sequence: TGTGCCTGGAGTGTACTGGGAGGGGGGGATGACAATGAGCAGTTCTTC.

The chain carries TRBV27 and TRBJ2-7; TRBD2 matches at 8 bases. The CDR3 is 15 residues long. V shed 6 bases and J 2 bases; nucleotides not matched to a gene: 9. Germline V gene sequence: CDR1 MNHEY, CDR2 SMNVEV (reference sequence). In DNA form, the CDR3 reads TGTGCCAGCAGCCGGGGGGGGCAGGTGACCTACGAGCAGTACTTC. Its translation is CASSRGGQVTYEQYF.

The chain recombines TRBV18 with TRBJ2-7, with 9 nucleotides matching TRBD1. CDR3 size: 14 residues. Unmatched junction bases numbered 6, after V lost 3 bases and J lost 6 bases. CDR1 and CDR2 (germline): KGHSH, LQKENI. CDR3: CASSPGKTGGEQYF. The CDR3 nucleotides are TGTGCCAGCTCACCGGGTAAGACAGGGGGCGAGCAGTACTTC.

The rearrangement joins TRBV6-1 to TRBJ2-7; tentatively, D is TRBD2 (5 bases). The germline V and J ends were trimmed by 3 bases and 7 bases, with 10 bases remaining between them. The CDR3 loop spans 12 amino acids. Germline V gives CDR1 MNHNS, CDR2 SASEGT. This CDR3 reads CASSDDPGEQYF. DNA for the CDR3: TGTGCCAGCAGTGATGACCCGGGGGAGCAGTACTTC.

The CDR3 is CASSGGMPTGYTF. For the CDR3, the DNA is TGCGCCAGCAGCGGCGGGATGCCTACGGGCTACACCTTC. J is TRBJ1-2 and V is TRBV5-1; unclear D gene. This CDR3 contains 13 residues. From germline, CDR1 is SGHRS and CDR2 YFSETQ. Trimming took 4 bases from V and 8 from J, leaving 15 bases between them.